Described below is a single TCR beta chain sequence and its context. Its antigen is as yet unknown. CDR3 size: 13 residues. Only in-frame clones appear in the TCRdb table, and some are missing; sequencing was by immunoSEQ multiplex PCR. The data show 25,000 to 35,000 clones, with 86% seen just once and around 5.2% held by the top ten. The sample is drawn from a study of T cells in tuberculosis. On the study more broadly: T cells were selected with CD1B tetramers loaded with glucose monomycolate. In South Africa, adults with active tuberculosis were compared with IGRA-negative and latently infected IGRA-positive adolescents.

Study-wide findings and caveats: Active tuberculosis TCR-alpha repertoires lay closer to GMM-specific TCRs than IGRA-negative controls, suggesting clonal expansion. Active tuberculosis patients had shorter CDR3-alpha; the beta difference was nonsignificant.

Time point described: new active TB diagnosis, blood taken before or within 7 days of starting treatment. Sequences were derived from PBMCs, sampled at tuberculosis diagnosis. The V gene is TRBV21-1, the J gene TRBJ2-7; the table names TRBD1, a call not compared with the DNA. TRBV21-1 is flagged as a pseudogene. The receptor's source is an adult with tuberculosis. DNA of the CDR3: TGTGCCAGCAGCAAAGACAGGTCCTACGAGCAGTACTTC. Amino acid sequence: CASSKDRSYEQYF.